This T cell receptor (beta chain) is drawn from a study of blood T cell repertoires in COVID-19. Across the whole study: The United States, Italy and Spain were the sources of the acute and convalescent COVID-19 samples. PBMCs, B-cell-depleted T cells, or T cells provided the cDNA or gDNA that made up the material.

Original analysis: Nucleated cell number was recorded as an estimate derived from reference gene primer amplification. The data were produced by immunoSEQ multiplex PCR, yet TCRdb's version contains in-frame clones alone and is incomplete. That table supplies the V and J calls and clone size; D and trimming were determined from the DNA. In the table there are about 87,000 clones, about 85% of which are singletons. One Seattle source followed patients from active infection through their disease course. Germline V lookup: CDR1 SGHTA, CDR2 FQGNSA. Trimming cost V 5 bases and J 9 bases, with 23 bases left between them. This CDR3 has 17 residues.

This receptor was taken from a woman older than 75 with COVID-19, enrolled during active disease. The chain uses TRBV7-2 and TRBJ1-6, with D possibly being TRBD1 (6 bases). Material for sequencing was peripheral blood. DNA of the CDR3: TGTGCCAGCAGCATCCTACCGCCCAGGGGAACCATTTCACCCCTCCACTTT. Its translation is CASSILPPRGTISPLHF.